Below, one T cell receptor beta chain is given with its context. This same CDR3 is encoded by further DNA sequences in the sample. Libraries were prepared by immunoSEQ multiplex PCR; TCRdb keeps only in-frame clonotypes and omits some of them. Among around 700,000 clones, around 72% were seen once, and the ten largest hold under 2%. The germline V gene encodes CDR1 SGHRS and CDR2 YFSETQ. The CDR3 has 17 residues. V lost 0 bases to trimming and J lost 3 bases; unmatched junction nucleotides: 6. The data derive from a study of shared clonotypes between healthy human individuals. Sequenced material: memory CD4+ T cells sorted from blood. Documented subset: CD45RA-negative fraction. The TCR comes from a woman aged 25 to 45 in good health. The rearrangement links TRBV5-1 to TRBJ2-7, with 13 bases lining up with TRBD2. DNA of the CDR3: TGCGCCAGCAGCTTGGTGTCCGGACTAGCGGGAGACTACGAGCAGTACTTC. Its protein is CASSLVSGLAGDYEQYF.